The 30 T cell receptor beta chains presented below share a single source sample, sequenced in a study of T cells in Graves' hyperthyroidism and ophthalmopathy. Authors of the study amplified TCR beta CDR3 regions from RNA transcripts. HTBI primers drove first-round RT-PCR of the TCR CDR3. TCRdb processed the multiplex PCR reads anew with MiXCR; each CDR3 protein has one entry. Among fewer than 750,000 distinct CDR3 sequences listed, around 46% were seen once. The sequenced sample consisted of peripheral blood or thyroid tissue (not recorded which). The receptor set was obtained from a woman aged 18 to 35 with Graves' hyperthyroidism.

This clonotype was detected ten times or more. This chain joins TRBV29-1 and TRBJ2-7; TRBD2 matches at 11 bases. Losses at the gene ends were 6 bases for V and 3 bases for J; bases not matched to a gene: 7. The CDR3 has 14 residues. Germline-derived CDR1 and CDR2 are SQVTM and ANQGSEA. In DNA form, the CDR3 reads TGCAGCGTCGTGCTAGCGGGAGGTTTCTACGAGCAGTACTTC. It codes for CSVVLAGGFYEQYF.

The chain has TRBV5-1 and TRBJ2-7; D is uncertain. Germline V gene sequence: CDR1 SGHRS, CDR2 YFSETQ. The V and J ends lost 4 bases and 9 bases respectively, with 11 bases between them. CDR3 length: 11 amino acids. The CDR3 here is CASSRTWGQYF. In nucleotides, the CDR3 is TGCGCCAGCAGCCGGACCTGGGGGCAGTACTTC.

J is TRBJ1-2 and V is TRBV29-1, with TRBD1 as a possible D gene (6 bases). The CDR3 extends over 12 amino acids. Germline values: CDR1 SQVTM, CDR2 ANQGSEA. Trimming left V 8 bases short and J 4 bases short, with 14 bases between. CDR3 residues: CSLRDTIYGYTF. As DNA, the CDR3 is TGCAGCTTAAGGGACACCATCTATGGCTACACCTTC.

This clonotype came up many times. V usage is TRBV7-8 and J usage is TRBJ2-5; D may match TRBD1 or TRBD2 (5 bases each). V lost 6 bases, J lost 5 bases, and 13 bases lay in between. Per germline, CDR1 SGHVS and CDR2 FQNEAQ. The CDR3 is 13 amino acids. The CDR3 DNA follows: TGTGCCAGCAGAACGGGGCTCGGCGAGACCCAGTACTTC. Translating it yields CASRTGLGETQYF.

The chain is built from TRBV20-1 and TRBJ1-4; no clear D gene. V was trimmed by 1 base and J by 8 bases, leaving 5 bases between them. The CDR3 covers 11 residues. Looked up from germline, CDR1 is DFQATT and CDR2 is SNEGSKA (reference sequence). The CDR3, as DNA: TGCAGTGCTAGAGCCGTCGAAAAACTGTTTTTT. Translating it yields CSARAVEKLFF.

This clonotype was picked up many times. J is TRBJ1-4 and V is TRBV20-1; TRBD1 matches at 8 bases. Germline CDR1 DFQATT, CDR2 SNEGSKA (reference sequence). The J segment lost 8 bases and the V segment lost 0 bases, leaving 5 bases of the junction unmatched. This CDR3 has 14 residues. The CDR3 reads CSARDPDRAEKLFF. CDR3 sequence (DNA): TGCAGTGCTAGAGACCCGGACAGGGCAGAAAAACTGTTTTTT.

The V gene is TRBV7-9, the J gene TRBJ2-7; the D is unclear. Germline V gene sequence: CDR1 SEHNR, CDR2 FQNEAQ (reference sequence). V lost 2 bases, J lost 7 bases, and 18 bases lay in between. The CDR3 contains 15 residues. DNA for the CDR3: TGTGCCAGCAGCTTACTATTGGACCGCGCGAATGAGCAGTACTTC. Translating it yields CASSLLLDRANEQYF.

The gene calls are TRBV6-2 or TRBV6-3 and TRBJ2-7; possible D gene TRBD1, 6 bases. This CDR3 has 14 amino acids. The V end lost 0 bases, the J end lost 1 base, and 7 bases lay between the germline ends. From germline, CDR1 is MNHEY and CDR2 SVGEGT. CDR3 amino acids: CASSYSGQSYEQYF. Written as DNA, the CDR3 is TGTGCCAGCAGTTACTCCGGACAGTCCTACGAGCAGTACTTC.

About this clonotype: Lacking the conserved final phenylalanine or tryptophan, this CDR3 likely reflects a read error. The limits of the CDR3 on the DNA are not certain, so only TCRdb's listed CDR3 is given. V and J are TRBV24-1 and TRBJ2-7. The CDR3 is 11 amino acids in total, end residues counted. The germline gives CDR1 KGHDR, CDR2 SFDVKD. The CDR3 reads CATSDSGSGIS.

This clonotype was found many times. The CDR3 bases are TGTGCCAGCAGTGTATGGGACAGGGGAAACGAGCAGTACTTC. Its protein product is CASSVWDRGNEQYF. The rearrangement uses TRBV6-1 and TRBJ2-7, with 10 bases aligning to TRBD1. The trim removed 4 bases at V and 5 bases at J, leaving 5 bases unmatched. This CDR3 is built from 14 residues. Germline V gene sequence: CDR1 MNHNS, CDR2 SASEGT.

The rearrangement joins TRBV7-9 to TRBJ1-1; 8 positions agree with TRBD1. With 5 bases clipped from V and 9 bases from J, the junction kept 8 bases outside the gene matches. The CDR3 loop spans 13 amino acids. The germline V gene has CDR1 SEHNR and CDR2 FQNEAQ (reference sequence). CDR3 in amino acids: CASSVRDRLKAFF. As DNA, the CDR3 is TGTGCCAGCAGCGTCCGGGACAGGTTGAAAGCTTTCTTT.

The CDR3 nucleotides are TGTGCCAGCAGGGGCACCGGACAGGGGGGAGCTCAGCCCCAGCATTTT. This sequence encodes CASRGTGQGGAQPQHF. V is TRBV2 and J is TRBJ1-5; 10 bases agree with TRBD1. V lost 6 bases, J lost 6 bases, and 11 bases stayed unmatched. CDR3 size: 16 residues. The germline V gene encodes CDR1 SNHLY and CDR2 FYNNEI. The whole variable domain, filled in from reference TRBV2 and TRBJ1-5, reads EPEVTQTPSHQVTQMGQEVILRCVPISNHLYFYWYRQILGQKVEFLVSFYNNEISEKSEIFDDQFSVERPDGSNFTLKIRSTKLEDSAMYFCASRGTGQGGAQPQHFGDGTRLSIL.

With regard to this clonotype: The junction shows a germline mismatch at one end, possibly a read error. The chain combines TRBV29-1 with TRBJ2-7, with a tentative D call TRBD1 (6 bases). Germline CDR1 SQVTM, CDR2 ANQGSEA. The CDR3 has 13 amino acids. For the CDR3, the DNA is TGCAGCAGAGATAAGACAGGTTCCTCCGAGCAGTACTTC. Translating it yields CSRDKTGSSEQYF.

This clonotype was counted only a few times. This chain joins TRBV2 and TRBJ2-3; D is unclear. The CDR3 loop spans 11 amino acids. Germline CDR1 and CDR2: SNHLY and FYNNEI. Trimming left V 10 bases short and J 1 base short, with 6 bases between. The CDR3 DNA reads as TGTGCCATACAGCGCACAGATACGCAGTATTTT. Residues: CAIQRTDTQYF.

The rearrangement joins TRBV20-1 to TRBJ1-2, with D perhaps TRBD1 (5 bases). CDR1 is DFQATT, CDR2 SNEGSKA, per germline (reference sequence). This CDR3 spans 11 amino acids. Trimming removed 7 bases at V and 1 base at J, with 7 bases between. Here the CDR3 reads CSGQLNYGYTF. CDR3 nucleotides: TGCAGTGGACAGCTTAACTATGGCTACACCTTC.

For this clonotype: A read error may produce the germline difference seen at one junction end. The rearrangement uses TRBV7-9 and TRBJ1-1, with unresolved D. Germline-derived CDR1 and CDR2 are SEHNR and FQNEAQ (reference sequence). The CDR3 is made up of 14 amino acids. The chain's CDR3 is CASSLRRMNTEASF. CDR3 DNA: TGTGCCAGCAGCTTAAGGAGGATGAACACTGAAGCTTCCTTT.

Only a few counts were recorded for this clonotype. The chain carries TRBV29-1 and TRBJ2-2; 12 bases align to TRBD1. The CDR3 extends over 13 amino acids. CDR1 is SQVTM, CDR2 ANQGSEA, per germline. Trimming took 7 bases from V and 6 from J; bases not matched to a gene: 3. CDR3 DNA: TGCAGCGGGGGACAGGGGGCCGCCGGGGAGCTGTTTTTT. This sequence encodes CSGGQGAAGELFF.

This clonotype was seen ten or more times. This rearrangement joins TRBV20-1 to TRBJ2-7; 7 bases map to TRBD2. CDR3 length: 16 residues. The J segment lost 3 bases and the V segment lost 3 bases, leaving 14 bases of the junction unmatched. The germline V gene has CDR1 DFQATT and CDR2 SNEGSKA (reference sequence). The CDR3 region is CSASKVGRAMDYEQYF. Written as DNA, the CDR3 is TGCAGTGCTAGCAAGGTGGGGAGGGCTATGGACTACGAGCAGTACTTC.

This clonotype was observed many times. This chain connects TRBV10-3 to TRBJ2-7, with 7 bases that match TRBD2. Germline V lookup: CDR1 ENHRY, CDR2 SYGVKD. The CDR3 totals 14 residues. Germline trimming cut 10 bases from V and 0 bases from J; bases unmatched to any gene: 9. This chain's CDR3 is CATVAGGGSYEQYF. CDR3 sequence (DNA): TGTGCCACCGTAGCGGGCGGCGGCTCCTACGAGCAGTACTTC.

This sequence joins TRBV12-1 and TRBJ1-2. TRBV12-1 represents a pseudogene. The CDR3 loop spans 14 amino acids. The CDR3 DNA reads as TGTGCCAGCATCACGGTCGGGGTTAACTATGGCTACACCTTC. Translation gives CASITVGVNYGYTF.

Of note for this clonotype: Being one base from a much bigger clone, this may be a read error. This chain connects TRBV20-1 to TRBJ1-2; a possible D gene is TRBD1 (6 bases). Germline values: CDR1 DFQATT, CDR2 SNEGSKA (reference sequence). The CDR3 spans 14 residues. V shed 3 bases and J shed 3 bases, with 14 bases lying between them. CDR3 sequence (DNA): TGCAGTGCTAGCCGGACAGCTCCTTACTATGGCTACACCTTC. Translating gives CSASRTAPYYGYTF.

This clonotype was detected many times. CDR3 nucleotides: TGTGCCAGCAGCGCTGGGACTAGCGGGATCCAAGAGACCCAGTACTTC. Translation gives CASSAGTSGIQETQYF. The V gene is TRBV9, the J gene TRBJ2-5; TRBD2 matches at 13 bases. The CDR3 runs 16 residues. The ends lost 3 bases at V and 1 base at J; junction bases unmatched: 3. CDR1 and CDR2 from the germline V gene are SGDLS and YYNGEE.

This clonotype was observed many times. The CDR3 sequence is CASSVGGEIHEQYF. Here the CDR3 DNA reads TGTGCCAGCAGCGTAGGGGGGGAAATCCACGAGCAGTACTTC. The chain links TRBV9 to TRBJ2-7; TRBD2 might be the D (6 bases). CDR3 length: 14 amino acids. CDR1 SGDLS and CDR2 YYNGEE come from the germline V gene. Between the trimmed V and J ends, which lost 0 bases and 5 bases, there was a span of 12 bases. Supplemented by reference TRBV9 and TRBJ2-7, the full variable domain reads DSGVTQTPKHLITATGQRVTLRCSPRSGDLSVYWYQQSLDQGLQFLIQYYNGEERAKGNILERFSAQQFPDLHSELNLSSLELGDSALYFCASSVGGEIHEQYFGPGTRLTVT.

V is TRBV20-1 and J is TRBJ1-1; TRBD1 agrees at 9 bases. In germline, CDR1 is DFQATT, CDR2 SNEGSKA (reference sequence). Trimming took 3 bases from V and 8 from J; bases not matched to a gene: 4. The CDR3 has 12 amino acids. In DNA, the CDR3 is TGCAGTGCTAGGACAGGGGGGAACGAAGCTTTCTTT. It codes for CSARTGGNEAFF.

This clonotype was observed at least ten times. This sequence joins TRBV3-1 and TRBJ2-6; no clear D. The CDR3 runs to 15 residues. Germline V gene lookup returns CDR1 LGHDT and CDR2 YNNKEL (reference sequence). The germline V and J ends were trimmed by 1 base and 2 bases, with 6 bases remaining between them. This CDR3 reads CASSQAPTGANVLTF. The DNA for the CDR3 is TGTGCCAGCAGCCAAGCCCCGACTGGGGCCAACGTCCTGACTTTC.

The chain is built from TRBV10-3 and TRBJ2-1; D not resolved. The CDR3 consists of 16 residues. The germline V gene encodes CDR1 ENHRY and CDR2 SYGVKD. The V end lost 4 bases, the J end lost 0 bases, and 13 bases lay between the germline ends. The chain's CDR3 is CAISGPLRSSYNEQFF. The CDR3, as DNA: TGTGCCATCAGTGGACCGTTACGGAGCTCCTACAATGAGCAGTTCTTC.

At least ten counts were recorded for this clonotype. The chain couples TRBV14 to TRBJ2-5, with TRBD2 matching 9 bases. V shed 3 bases and J 1 base; nucleotides not matched to a gene: 6. This CDR3 comprises 16 residues. Germline lookup yields CDR1 SGHDN and CDR2 FVKESK. Here the CDR3 DNA reads TGTGCCAGCAGCCAGGAATGGCGGGAGGGCCAAGAGACCCAGTACTTC. Protein: CASSQEWREGQETQYF.

The chain carries TRBV29-1 and TRBJ1-1; the D is unclear. The CDR3 is made up of 11 amino acids. Trimming left V 8 bases short and J 5 bases short, with 12 bases between. Germline loops: CDR1 SQVTM, CDR2 ANQGSEA. CDR3 nucleotides: TGCAGCAGTTACGCCGGAACTGAAGCTTTCTTT. As protein: CSSYAGTEAFF.

This chain uses TRBV29-1 with TRBJ1-1, with TRBD1 as a possible D gene (6 bases). This CDR3 spans 13 amino acids. The V end was cut by 3 bases, the J end by 4 bases, with 12 bases between. From germline, CDR1 is SQVTM and CDR2 ANQGSEA. The CDR3 DNA sequence: TGCAGCGTTGACGCACAGGGAATCACTGAAGCTTTCTTT. Translated: CSVDAQGITEAFF.

There are many counts of this clonotype. The chain links TRBV10-3 to TRBJ2-7; 12 bases map to TRBD2. Trimming cost V 3 bases and J 5 bases; bases outside gene matches: 8. The CDR3 is 16 residues long. The germline gives CDR1 ENHRY, CDR2 SYGVKD. For the CDR3, the DNA is TGTGCCATCAGTGAAACCCGGACTAGCGGGAACCACGAGCAGTACTTC. Translated, it gives CAISETRTSGNHEQYF.